A selection of T cell receptor beta chains follows, all from one sample in a study of T cells in localized non-small cell lung cancer. Clones were sequenced by immunoSEQ multiplex PCR, and TCRdb holds only the in-frame ones, with some missing. This sample has about 2,900 clones, with roughly 23% found just once. The sample in question was lung tumor tissue, obtained before any cancer treatment. These receptors were taken from a male donor at least 60 years old with stage III lung adenocarcinoma. CDR3s leave out the opening cysteine and the closing phenylalanine or tryptophan. D genes are given only for firm matches.

v_gene	j_gene	d_gene	CDR3aa
TRBV11-3	TRBJ2-1	-	ASSLVRRYNEQF
TRBV6-8	TRBJ2-2	-	ASRGGTSTGELF
TRBV29-1	TRBJ2-1	-	SVGGPSRINEQF
TRBV11-3	TRBJ2-3	TRBD2	ASNGLAGEGTQY
TRBV6-8	TRBJ2-1	-	ASSFFKDEQF
TRBV6-8	TRBJ1-5	TRBD1	ASSWGQGNQPQH
TRBV6-8	TRBJ1-1	TRBD1	ASSVRTGNLAEAF
TRBV28	TRBJ2-5	TRBD2	ASSLAGGLPQETQY
TRBV19	TRBJ2-2	-	ASSYQRGELF
TRBV28	TRBJ2-7	TRBD2	ASSFWTSGSYEQY
TRBV19	TRBJ1-5	TRBD1	ASSEDRGRIQPQH
TRBV6-8	TRBJ2-1	TRBD2	ASSYGQRGTQF
TRBV11-3	TRBJ2-1	-	ASSLTGAYNEQF
TRBV7-7	TRBJ2-3	TRBD2	ASSFLAGGQVTQY
TRBV11-3	TRBJ2-5	TRBD1	ASSGQGNYETQY
TRBV14	TRBJ2-1	-	ASSQGGSYNEQF
TRBV28	TRBJ2-1	-	ASTIQGKNEQF
TRBV6-8	TRBJ2-1	TRBD2	ASSYSREGLNEQF
TRBV7-1	TRBJ2-7	-	ASSLGRGPPYEQY
TRBV11-3	TRBJ1-1	TRBD1	ASSLEYRGNTEAF
TRBV11-3	TRBJ2-2	TRBD1	ASSPRDRPGGELF
TRBV11-3	TRBJ1-5	TRBD1	ASSWTGGNQPQH
TRBV25-1	TRBJ2-2	TRBD2	ASRSGLVVGELF
TRBV30	TRBJ2-5	TRBD2	AWSVGLAETQY
TRBV6-8	TRBJ1-1	-	ASSRRGDTEAF
TRBV28	TRBJ2-7	-	ASRRDDFYEQY
TRBV6-8	TRBJ2-7	TRBD2	ASSFGLASYEQY
TRBV28	TRBJ2-2	-	ASSLDGGPGTGELF
TRBV28	TRBJ1-2	-	ASSLIQAYGYT
TRBV6-8	TRBJ2-3	TRBD1	ASSRTGGSTDTQY
TRBV5-1	TRBJ2-1	-	ASSLDRSNNEQF
TRBV19	TRBJ2-7	TRBD1	ASRSGQGSEQY
TRBV28	TRBJ1-1	-	ASGPVINTEAF
TRBV6-8	TRBJ1-1	-	ASQRANTEAF
TRBV15	TRBJ1-5	-	ATSSLKVTNQPQH
TRBV6-8	TRBJ2-1	-	AITRGEGAFNEQF
TRBV9	TRBJ2-7	-	ASSAPGTATYEQY
TRBV11-3	TRBJ2-1	TRBD1	ASSLGTGALNEQF
TRBV19	TRBJ2-6	-	ASSIGSSGANVLT
TRBV19	TRBJ1-1	-	ASSINEDGTEAF
TRBV6-8	TRBJ2-7	-	ASSQPTGTHEQY
TRBV15	TRBJ1-5	-	ATSRDLRFEEPQH
TRBV6-8	TRBJ2-6	TRBD2	ATSAGGPGANVLT
TRBV28	TRBJ1-1	-	ASSLPMLEAF
TRBV5-1	TRBJ2-5	-	ASSVGGQVETQY
TRBV6-8	TRBJ2-3	-	ASRREPTVGDTQY
TRBV19	TRBJ1-2	-	ASSWDSGSYGYT
TRBV15	TRBJ2-5	TRBD1	ATSRLGQAGGETQY
TRBV30	TRBJ1-2	-	AWSEGAYGYT
TRBV19	TRBJ2-5	-	ASSIMGRGGEETQY
TRBV29-1	TRBJ2-1	TRBD1	SAYRGAYEQF